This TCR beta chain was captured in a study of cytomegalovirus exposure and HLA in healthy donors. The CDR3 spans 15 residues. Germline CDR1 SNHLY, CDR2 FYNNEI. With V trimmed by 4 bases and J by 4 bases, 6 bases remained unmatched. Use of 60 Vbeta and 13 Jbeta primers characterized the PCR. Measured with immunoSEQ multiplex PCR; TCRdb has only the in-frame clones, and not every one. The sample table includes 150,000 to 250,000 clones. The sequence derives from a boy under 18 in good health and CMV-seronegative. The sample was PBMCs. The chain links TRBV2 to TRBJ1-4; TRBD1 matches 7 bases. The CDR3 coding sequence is TGTGCCAGCAGTGGGTTGGGACAGAATAATGAAAAACTGTTTTTT. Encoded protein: CASSGLGQNNEKLFF.